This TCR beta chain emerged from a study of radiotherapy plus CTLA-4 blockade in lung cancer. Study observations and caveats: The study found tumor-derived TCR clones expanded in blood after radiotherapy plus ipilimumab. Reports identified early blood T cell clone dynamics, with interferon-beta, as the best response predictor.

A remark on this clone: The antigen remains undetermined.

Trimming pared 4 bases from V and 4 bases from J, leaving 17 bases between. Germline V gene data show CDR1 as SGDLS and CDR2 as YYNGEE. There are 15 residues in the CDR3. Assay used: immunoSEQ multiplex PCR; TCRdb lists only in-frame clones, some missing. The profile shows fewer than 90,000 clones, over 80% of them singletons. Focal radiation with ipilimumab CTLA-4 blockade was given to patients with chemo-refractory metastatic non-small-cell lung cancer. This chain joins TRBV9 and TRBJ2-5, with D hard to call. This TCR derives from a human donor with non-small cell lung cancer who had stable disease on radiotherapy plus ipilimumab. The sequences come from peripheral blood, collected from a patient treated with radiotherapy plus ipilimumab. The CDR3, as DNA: TGTGCCAGCAGCCCTCTTGTTAGCACGAGAGAGACCCAGTACTTC. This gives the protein CASSPLVSTRETQYF.